These 29 T cell receptor beta chains were sequenced from one sample in a study of cytomegalovirus exposure and HLA in healthy donors. The PCR ran on 60 Vbeta and 13 Jbeta primers. Sequenced by immunoSEQ multiplex PCR; TCRdb stores in-frame clones only, minus some. This sample has around 180,000 clones, with 65% to 80% found just once. Sequencing input: PBMCs. All receptors come from a woman aged 40 to 50 in good health and CMV-seronegative.

The rearrangement uses TRBV30 and TRBJ2-7; 9 bases align to TRBD2. The trim removed 0 bases at V and 6 bases at J, leaving 9 bases unmatched. The CDR3 length is 15 residues. The germline gives CDR1 GTSNPN, CDR2 SVGIG (reference sequence). The CDR3 sequence: CAWSVGASGTSEQYF. In DNA, the CDR3 is TGTGCCTGGAGTGTAGGGGCTAGCGGGACTTCCGAGCAGTACTTC.

The chain joins TRBV7-2 to TRBJ2-2, with 11 bases lining up with TRBD2. The germline V gene has CDR1 SGHTA and CDR2 FQGNSA. CDR3 length: 16 residues. V was pared by 4 bases and J by 5 bases, with 6 bases of the junction left unmatched. The CDR3 sequence: CASSSSSGRQTGELFF. Here the CDR3 DNA reads TGTGCCAGCAGCTCCTCTAGCGGGAGGCAAACCGGGGAGCTGTTTTTT.

The chain joins TRBV6-1 to TRBJ1-1; unclear D gene. Trimming removed 7 bases from V and 5 bases from J, with 14 bases in between. The CDR3 totals 13 residues. Germline V CDR1 and CDR2: MNHNS, SASEGT. DNA for the CDR3: TGTGCCAGCAAACATCCGGGAGGGACTGAAGCTTTCTTT. Its protein product is CASKHPGGTEAFF.

Concerning this clone itself: The sample has other DNA sequences that encode this CDR3 too. CDR3 bases: TGTGCCAGCAGCTTCAGCTCCTACAATGAGCAGTTCTTC. Translating gives CASSFSSYNEQFF. The chain carries TRBV7-2 and TRBJ2-1; D not resolved. Germline V gene sequence: CDR1 SGHTA, CDR2 FQGNSA. The CDR3 extends over 13 amino acids. V was clipped by 3 bases and J by 0 bases, with 3 bases between them.

This clone showed up just a few times. The chain combines TRBV5-1 with TRBJ2-7; D unresolved. The CDR3 has 14 residues. Trimming removed 0 bases from V and 4 bases from J, with 11 bases in between. Germline values: CDR1 SGHRS, CDR2 YFSETQ. The CDR3 is CASSLGANQYEQYF. The CDR3 nucleotides are TGCGCCAGCAGCTTGGGAGCGAACCAATACGAGCAGTACTTC.

The chain joins TRBV29-1 to TRBJ2-1; D is possibly TRBD2 (6 bases). V dropped 4 bases and J dropped 6 bases, with 16 bases sitting between them. Germline V gives CDR1 SQVTM, CDR2 ANQGSEA. This CDR3 spans 14 amino acids. In nucleotides, the CDR3 is TGCAGCGTTGTGGGTAGCGGACATATCAATGAGCAGTTCTTC. Its translation: CSVVGSGHINEQFF.

CDR3 region: CASSSYRLARGETQYF. In DNA form, the CDR3 reads TGTGCCAGCAGTTCCTATCGACTAGCTAGGGGGGAGACCCAGTACTTC. The rearrangement uses TRBV28 and TRBJ2-5, with D tentatively TRBD2 (7 bases). Germline CDR1 is MDHEN and CDR2 is SYDVKM. The length of the CDR3 is 16 residues. V was clipped by 4 bases and J by 5 bases, with 20 bases between them.

CDR3 region: CANRSQGARQPQHF. CDR3 nucleotides: TGTGCCAACAGGAGTCAGGGTGCCAGACAGCCCCAGCATTTT. The chain recombines TRBV25-1 with TRBJ1-5; D is perhaps TRBD1 (5 bases). The CDR3 extends over 14 amino acids. V lost 10 bases, J lost 7 bases, and 20 bases lay in between. Germline V gives CDR1 MGHDK, CDR2 SYGVNS.

The chain couples TRBV7-2 to TRBJ1-2; 7 nucleotides align to TRBD1. The junction had 3 bases not matched to a gene; V was cut back by 3 bases and J by 2 bases. CDR1 and CDR2 (germline): SGHTA, FQGNSA. The CDR3 spans 14 residues. CDR3 region: CASSFAGQNYGYTF. CDR3 nucleotide sequence: TGTGCCAGCAGCTTCGCGGGACAGAACTATGGCTACACCTTC.

The rearrangement uses TRBV12-2 and TRBJ2-1; the D segment call TRBD2 is taken from the table without a DNA check. TRBV12-2 is designated a pseudogene. This CDR3 spans 16 amino acids. As DNA, the CDR3 is TGTGCAAGTCGCTCCCCTAGCGGGAGCAGGGACAATGAGCAGTTCTTC. Encoded protein: CASRSPSGSRDNEQFF.

CDR3 residues: CASSLGHANTEAFF. For the CDR3, the DNA is TGTGCCAGCAGCTTGGGACACGCTAACACTGAAGCTTTCTTT. The gene calls are TRBV5-5 and TRBJ1-1; D is ambiguous. The CDR3 has 14 residues. Germline CDR1 and CDR2: SGHKS and YYEKEE (reference sequence). V dropped 0 bases and J dropped 2 bases, with 8 bases sitting between them.

The chain joins TRBV6-1 to TRBJ1-1; maybe TRBD1 (6 bases). Deletions cut 9 bases from V and 0 bases from J, with 11 bases between. The CDR3 totals 13 residues. Germline CDR1 MNHNS, CDR2 SASEGT. The CDR3 DNA reads TGTGCCAGTCAGGGGCACATGAACACTGAAGCTTTCTTT. Its protein product is CASQGHMNTEAFF.

This rearrangement joins TRBV19 to TRBJ1-3; possible D gene TRBD1, 5 bases. This CDR3 contains 14 residues. V dropped 3 bases and J dropped 4 bases, with 10 bases sitting between them. Germline values: CDR1 LNHDA, CDR2 SQIVND (reference sequence). The CDR3 is CASSMVGGGNTIYF. In DNA form, the CDR3 reads TGTGCCAGTAGTATGGTCGGGGGAGGAAACACCATATATTTT.

The rearrangement uses TRBV19 and TRBJ2-1; 11 bases line up with TRBD1. CDR1 LNHDA and CDR2 SQIVND come from the germline V gene (reference sequence). The CDR3 spans 15 residues. Trimming cost V 3 bases and J 3 bases; bases outside gene matches: 1. As DNA, the CDR3 is TGTGCCAGTAGTATCGGGACAGGGGGCTACAATGAGCAGTTCTTC. Its protein product is CASSIGTGGYNEQFF. Complete variable domain (other parts from reference TRBV19 and TRBJ2-1): DGGITQSPKYLFRKEGQNVTLSCEQNLNHDAMYWYRQDPGQGLRLIYYSQIVNDFQKGDIAEGYSVSREKKESFPLTVTSAQKNPTAFYLCASSIGTGGYNEQFFGPGTRLTVL.

This clone appeared a few times. V is TRBV18 and J is TRBJ2-7; weak D call: TRBD2 (6 bases). V was pared by 1 base and J by 2 bases, with 15 bases between. The CDR3 spans 16 residues. The V gene's germline CDR1 is KGHSH and CDR2 LQKENI. The CDR3 protein is CASSPRVGGFTYEQYF. The CDR3 DNA reads as TGTGCCAGCTCACCACGAGTTGGAGGGTTTACCTACGAGCAGTACTTC.

The gene calls are TRBV6-6 and TRBJ1-5; maybe TRBD1 (6 bases). Germline V gene data show CDR1 as MNHNY and CDR2 as SVGAGI (reference sequence). The CDR3 covers 16 residues. Trimming pared 6 bases from V and 0 bases from J, leaving 15 bases between. The CDR3 nucleotides read TGTGCCAGCAGCTTCGGGACACCGTATAGCAATCAGCCCCAGCATTTT. Encoded protein: CASSFGTPYSNQPQHF.

V gene TRBV28 combines with J gene TRBJ1-3; D unclear. The germline V and J ends were trimmed by 3 bases and 0 bases, with 12 bases remaining between them. CDR3 length: 16 residues. Looked up from germline, CDR1 is MDHEN and CDR2 is SYDVKM. This chain's CDR3 is CASSFIDTSSGNTIYF. The CDR3 DNA reads as TGTGCCAGCAGTTTCATAGACACCTCCTCTGGAAACACCATATATTTT.

V and J are TRBV27 and TRBJ2-1, with 10 bases identical to TRBD1. Germline CDR1 is MNHEY and CDR2 is SMNVEV (reference sequence). This CDR3 has 16 amino acids. J gave up 8 bases and V 4 bases, and 11 bases lay outside the gene matches. The CDR3 DNA is TGTGCCAGCAGTTCCCTCCTGGGACAGGGGAGCGATGAGCAGTTCTTC. This encodes CASSSLLGQGSDEQFF.

This clone was detected once. The V and J genes are TRBV9 and TRBJ2-5; D is possibly TRBD1 (7 bases). Germline values: CDR1 SGDLS, CDR2 YYNGEE. The CDR3 contains 15 residues. V shed 3 bases and J shed 3 bases, with 15 bases lying between them. CDR3 coding DNA: TGTGCCAGCAGCGCGGGGGAAACAGGGGAAGAGACCCAGTACTTC. It specifies CASSAGETGEETQYF.

The chain joins TRBV7-2 to TRBJ1-3; D unclear. CDR1 SGHTA and CDR2 FQGNSA come from the germline V gene. Deletions cut 1 base from V and 11 bases from J, with 9 bases between. CDR3 length equals 12 residues. The CDR3 DNA reads as TGTGCCAGCAGCTTAGAAGTGGCTGCCATATATTTT. This encodes CASSLEVAAIYF. The variable domain in full, completed from reference TRBV7-2 and TRBJ1-3, reads GAGVSQSPSNKVTEKGKDVELRCDPISGHTALYWYRQSLGQGLEFLIYFQGNSAPDKSGLPSDRFSAERTGGSVSTLTIQRTQQEDSAVYLCASSLEVAAIYFGEGSWLTVV.

This sequence joins TRBV29-1 and TRBJ1-1; 10 bases are shared with TRBD1. Trimming cost V 7 bases and J 6 bases; bases outside gene matches: 8. Germline CDR1 is SQVTM and CDR2 is ANQGSEA. The CDR3 totals 13 residues. Here the CDR3 reads CSGDRGRRAEAFF. DNA of the CDR3: TGCAGCGGTGACAGGGGGCGAAGGGCTGAAGCTTTCTTT.

The gene calls are TRBV5-8 and TRBJ2-7; 9 positions match TRBD2. J lost 1 base, V lost 2 bases, and 10 bases had no gene match. The CDR3 contains 17 residues. Germline CDR1 and CDR2: SGHTS and YDEGEE. CDR3: CASSLEVAGGISYEQYV. For the CDR3, the DNA is TGTGCCAGCAGCTTAGAAGTGGCGGGAGGGATTTCCTACGAGCAGTACGTC.

The chain links TRBV30 to TRBJ2-1, with a tentative D call TRBD2 (6 bases). V was clipped by 2 bases and J by 5 bases, with 13 bases between them. Germline values: CDR1 GTSNPN, CDR2 SVGIG (reference sequence). The CDR3 sequence is 14 residues long. The CDR3 DNA reads as TGTGCCTGGAGTCTCAGGGTAGCGGACAATGAGCAGTTCTTC. Translation gives CAWSLRVADNEQFF.

The chain carries TRBV6-1 and TRBJ1-4, with a tentative D call TRBD1 (6 bases). V lost 1 base and J lost 4, with 13 bases in between. CDR3 length equals 16 residues. Per germline, CDR1 MNHNS and CDR2 SASEGT. CDR3 DNA sequence: TGTGCCAGCAGTGAAGGCGGGGGGCTGGGTAATGAAAAACTGTTTTTT. Its translation is CASSEGGGLGNEKLFF.

This chain links TRBV7-9 with TRBJ2-7; 12 positions match TRBD2. The CDR3 totals 16 residues. CDR1 and CDR2 (germline): SEHNR, FQNEAQ (reference sequence). V was pared by 6 bases and J by 3 bases, with 9 bases of the junction left unmatched. The DNA for the CDR3 is TGTGCCAGCAGTTTGACTAGCGGGAGAGGTTACTACGAGCAGTACTTC. This sequence encodes CASSLTSGRGYYEQYF.

The chain is built from TRBV7-8 and TRBJ2-5; D gene unclear. Germline V gives CDR1 SGHVS, CDR2 FQNEAQ. With 5 bases removed from V and 2 bases from J, the gap between germline ends came to 6 bases. The CDR3 spans 12 residues. The CDR3 protein is CASSPFQETQYF. Written as DNA, the CDR3 is TGTGCCAGCAGCCCCTTTCAAGAGACCCAGTACTTC.

The chain is built from TRBV5-6 and TRBJ1-1; D is perhaps TRBD1 (5 bases). The CDR3 covers 14 residues. Germline CDR1 reads SGHDT; CDR2 reads YYEEEE. Trimming cost V 2 bases and J 0 bases, with 8 bases left between them. The CDR3 region is CASSLGAVNTEAFF. CDR3 DNA: TGTGCCAGCAGCTTAGGGGCTGTGAACACTGAAGCTTTCTTT.

This chain connects TRBV5-1 to TRBJ2-5, with 7 nucleotides matching TRBD1. V was pared by 6 bases and J by 2 bases, with 13 bases of the junction left unmatched. The CDR3 is 16 residues long. Germline V gene data show CDR1 as SGHRS and CDR2 as YFSETQ. The CDR3 sequence: CASTSGALQGQETQYF. The DNA for the CDR3 is TGCGCCAGCACCTCAGGGGCCCTACAGGGGCAAGAGACCCAGTACTTC.

The gene calls are TRBV29-1 and TRBJ2-5; TRBD1 matches at 7 bases. Germline V gene lookup returns CDR1 SQVTM and CDR2 ANQGSEA. The CDR3 length is 13 residues. The V segment lost 4 bases and the J segment 1 base; nucleotides outside the gene matches: 3. CDR3 coding DNA: TGCAGCGTTGCAGACAGGGCCCAAGAGACCCAGTACTTC. Translation gives CSVADRAQETQYF.